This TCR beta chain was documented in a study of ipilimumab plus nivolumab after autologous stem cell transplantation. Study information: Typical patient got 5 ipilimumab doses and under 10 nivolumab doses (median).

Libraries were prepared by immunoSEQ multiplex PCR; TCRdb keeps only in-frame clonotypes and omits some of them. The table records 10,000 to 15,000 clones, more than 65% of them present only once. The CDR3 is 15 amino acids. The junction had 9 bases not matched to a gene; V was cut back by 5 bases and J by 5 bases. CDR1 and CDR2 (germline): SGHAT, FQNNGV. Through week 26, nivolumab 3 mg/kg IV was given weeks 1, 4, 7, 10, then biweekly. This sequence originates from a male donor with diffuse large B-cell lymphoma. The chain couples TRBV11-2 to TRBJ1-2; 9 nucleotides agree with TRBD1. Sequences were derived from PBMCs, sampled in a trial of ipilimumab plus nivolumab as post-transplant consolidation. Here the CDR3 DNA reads TGTGCCAGCAGCCAACCGGGACAGGGAAGATATGGCTACACCTTC. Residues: CASSQPGQGRYGYTF.